This T cell receptor beta chain was sequenced for a study of metastatic and nonmetastatic thyroid tumors. The entire patient cohort was treatment-naive prior to thyroid surgery. TCRdb re-clonotyped the PCR reads through MiXCR. The sample has about 19,000 clones, approximately 24% seen once. The ends lost 5 bases at V and 1 base at J; junction bases unmatched: 8. This CDR3 is built from 15 residues. Germline CDR1 is SGHRS and CDR2 is YFSETQ. This clonotype originated in a male donor with papillary thyroid cancer or a benign thyroid nodule (not recorded which). Some clones in this sample may be carry-over from other donors' samples. The sample comprised blood. The J gene is TRBJ2-7, the V gene TRBV5-1; 8 bases match TRBD1. CDR3 nucleotide sequence: TGCGCCAGCAGTTCGCTGACAGGGGCGTCCTACGAGCAGTACTTC. Protein product: CASSSLTGASYEQYF.